A single sample is the source of the 20 T cell receptor beta chains below, sequenced in a study of spatial heterogeneity in lung cancer. General study points: Higher tumor mutation counts went along with higher counts of expanded intratumoral alpha and beta TCRs.

TCRdb passed the 5' RACE reads through MiXCR, listing each CDR3 protein once. The data show about 3,200 distinct CDR3 sequences, with 15% to 20% seen just once and about 7.5% held by the top ten. Time point reported: sample taken at primary tumor resection. Which antigens these TCRs recognize remains unknown. Sequenced here: lung tumor tissue, sampled at surgery. The receptors originated from a male donor with early-stage non-small cell lung cancer.

This clonotype has just a few counts. J is TRBJ2-7 and V is TRBV28; D is ambiguous. The CDR3 is 15 residues long. Trimming removed 5 bases from V and 5 bases from J, with 19 bases in between. The germline V gene has CDR1 MDHEN and CDR2 SYDVKM. CDR3 sequence (DNA): TGTGCCAGCAGTCCCGGTCCTAACCCGATCCACGAGCAGTACTTC. Encoded protein: CASSPGPNPIHEQYF.

By share, this clonotype ranks as medium-sized. The V gene is TRBV7-8, the J gene TRBJ2-3; D is ambiguous. CDR1 SGHVS and CDR2 FQNEAQ come from the germline V gene. V was pared by 5 bases and J by 1 base, with 13 bases between. The CDR3 is 15 amino acids. DNA of the CDR3: TGTGCCAGCAGCGCCAAGAGATTAGGCACAGATACGCAGTATTTT. Translating it yields CASSAKRLGTDTQYF.

This clonotype has just a few counts. The V gene is TRBV5-1, the J gene TRBJ1-6; possibly TRBD1 for D (6 bases). The V end was cut by 0 bases, the J end by 8 bases, with 12 bases between. The CDR3 runs to 15 residues. In germline, CDR1 is SGHRS, CDR2 YFSETQ. In DNA form, the CDR3 reads TGCGCCAGCAGCTTGGAGGGGGGAAAGGATTCACCCCTCCACTTT. Amino acid sequence: CASSLEGGKDSPLHF. The whole variable domain, remainder taken from reference TRBV5-1 and TRBJ1-6, is KAGVTQTPRYLIKTRGQQVTLSCSPISGHRSVSWYQQTPGQGLQFLFEYFSETQRNKGNFPGRFSGRQFSNSRSEMNVSTLELGDSALYLCASSLEGGKDSPLHFGNGTRLTVT.

By share, this clonotype ranks as medium-sized (0.01 to 0.1%). The CDR3 region has the DNA TGCGCCAGCAGCCACCTCCAGAGGGGGATTCAAAACTATGGCTACACCTTC. This codes for CASSHLQRGIQNYGYTF. The genes are TRBV4-1 and TRBJ1-2, with D possibly being TRBD1 (6 bases). The CDR3 is made up of 17 amino acids. The V end lost 3 bases, the J end lost 2 bases, and 19 bases lay between the germline ends. Germline V gives CDR1 MGHRA, CDR2 YSYEKL.

This clonotype showed up just a few times. The V call is TRBV10-3, the J call TRBJ1-5; TRBD1 is a possible D gene (5 bases). Germline CDR1 ENHRY, CDR2 SYGVKD. The CDR3 spans 13 residues. V was cut by 4 bases and J by 5 bases, with 9 bases left in between. CDR3 DNA: TGTGCCATCAGTGGGCCGGGGGATCAGCCCCAGCATTTT. Translated: CAISGPGDQPQHF.

The J gene is TRBJ2-3, the V gene TRBV24-1; 8 positions agree with TRBD2. Germline V gene data show CDR1 as KGHDR and CDR2 as SFDVKD. The length of the CDR3 is 14 residues. After removal of 6 bases from V and 2 bases from J, the junction contained 3 bases not matched to a gene. The CDR3: CATSLAGHTDTQYF. CDR3 sequence (DNA): TGTGCCACCAGTCTAGCGGGCCACACAGATACGCAGTATTTT.

In this sample, this clonotype turned up a few times. V is TRBV7-2 and J is TRBJ2-5; 9 bases are a match to TRBD1. The germline gives CDR1 SGHTA, CDR2 FQGNSA. This CDR3 contains 16 residues. Trimming removed 1 base from V and 1 base from J; junction bases left unmatched: 4. CDR3: CASSLVTTGGQETQYF. DNA of the CDR3: TGTGCCAGCAGCTTAGTCACGACAGGGGGCCAAGAGACCCAGTACTTC.

The V call is TRBV9, the J call TRBJ2-1, with D unresolved. The CDR3 is made up of 17 amino acids. Germline CDR1 and CDR2: SGDLS and YYNGEE. V lost 0 bases, J lost 0 bases, and 13 bases lay in between. Written as DNA, the CDR3 is TGTGCCAGCAGCGTAGGCATAGGCGCGAGCTCCTACAATGAGCAGTTCTTC. Protein: CASSVGIGASSYNEQFF.

The sample holds a few counts of this clonotype. This chain links TRBV7-2 with TRBJ2-3, with D unclear. The CDR3 runs to 17 residues. V gave up 3 bases and J gave up 1 base, with 17 bases separating them. Germline V gene lookup returns CDR1 SGHTA and CDR2 FQGNSA. CDR3 residues: CASSFFSLISGTDTQYF. The CDR3 DNA sequence: TGTGCCAGCAGCTTTTTCTCCTTGATATCGGGCACAGATACGCAGTATTTT.

In this sample, this clonotype turned up a few times. The genes are TRBV6-5 and TRBJ2-1, with a weak D call TRBD2 (5 bases). The germline gives CDR1 MNHEY, CDR2 SVGAGI. V lost 6 bases and J lost 3, with 15 bases in between. This CDR3 is 15 amino acids long. CDR3 DNA: TGTGCCAGCAGCCGAGCTAGCTCCCTCTACAATGAGCAGTTCTTC. Its translation: CASSRASSLYNEQFF.

This clonotype rates as medium-sized. The V gene is TRBV3-1, the J gene TRBJ2-7, with no clear D. The CDR3 has 13 amino acids. Germline V gives CDR1 LGHDT, CDR2 YNNKEL (reference sequence). V was shortened by 3 bases and J by 3 bases, with 9 bases between the two germline ends. CDR3 in amino acids: CASSQGFDYEQYF. The CDR3 nucleotides read TGTGCCAGCAGCCAGGGGTTTGACTACGAGCAGTACTTC.

This clonotype was observed a handful of times. The chain is built from TRBV30 and TRBJ1-5, with 10 bases identical to TRBD1. Germline values: CDR1 GTSNPN, CDR2 SVGIG (reference sequence). This CDR3 region has 14 residues. V lost 1 base to trimming and J lost 8 bases; unmatched junction nucleotides: 5. The CDR3 spells CAWSGGQGPEPQHF. CDR3 nucleotides: TGTGCCTGGAGTGGGGGACAGGGGCCGGAGCCCCAGCATTTT.

This clonotype has a handful of counts. The CDR3 loop is CASSVGQQGTEAFF. In DNA, the CDR3 is TGTGCCAGCAGCGTTGGACAGCAGGGCACTGAAGCTTTCTTT. V gene TRBV9 combines with J gene TRBJ1-1; a weak D match, TRBD1 (6 bases). The CDR3 extends over 14 amino acids. The V end was cut by 2 bases, the J end by 4 bases, with 12 bases between. CDR1 and CDR2 from the germline V gene are SGDLS and YYNGEE.

The chain is built from TRBV27 and TRBJ2-1, with D maybe TRBD2 (6 bases). The CDR3 is made up of 14 amino acids. V was shortened by 8 bases and J by 3 bases, with 14 bases between the two germline ends. Germline assignment: CDR1 MNHEY and CDR2 SMNVEV (reference sequence). The CDR3 nucleotides read TGTGCCAGCCGGGGAGCGGGTAGCTACAATGAGCAGTTCTTC. Translated, it gives CASRGAGSYNEQFF.

This clonotype was detected a few times. The chain links TRBV6-1 to TRBJ1-5, with D uncertain. Trimming pared 6 bases from V and 2 bases from J, leaving 17 bases between. The germline V gene encodes CDR1 MNHNS and CDR2 SASEGT. The CDR3 is 16 residues long. The CDR3 loop is CASRLLPGVGNQPQHF. The DNA for the CDR3 is TGTGCCAGCAGACTCCTCCCCGGGGTGGGCAATCAGCCCCAGCATTTT.

The sample holds a few counts of this clonotype. V and J are TRBV2 and TRBJ2-2; D gene unclear. Germline V gives CDR1 SNHLY, CDR2 FYNNEI. V lost 7 bases, J lost 0 bases, and 9 bases lay in between. The CDR3 totals 14 residues. This CDR3 is CASIGISNTGELFF. In DNA form, the CDR3 reads TGTGCCAGCATCGGAATCTCGAACACCGGGGAGCTGTTTTTT.

This clonotype was counted only a few times. The chain is built from TRBV21-1 and TRBJ1-6; whether TRBD1, the table's D call, matches the DNA was not checked. TRBV21-1 is annotated as a pseudogene. The CDR3 spans 20 residues. The CDR3 DNA follows: TGTGCCAGCGGGTTAGCCCGGGACAGGGGCATAAGCTCCTATAATTCACCCCTCCACTTT. Its translation: CASGLARDRGISSYNSPLHF.

This clonotype is classed as medium-sized. The J gene is TRBJ2-7, the V gene TRBV28; D is possibly TRBD2 (6 bases). With 4 bases removed from V and 2 bases from J, the gap between germline ends came to 12 bases. Germline V lookup: CDR1 MDHEN, CDR2 SYDVKM. This CDR3 comprises 14 residues. CDR3 protein: CASSYSGLTYEQYF. The CDR3 nucleotides are TGTGCCAGCAGTTACTCGGGACTTACCTACGAGCAGTACTTC.

This clonotype was detected only a few times. The J gene is TRBJ2-7, the V gene TRBV7-9, with D perhaps TRBD1 or TRBD2 (5 bases each). V was shortened by 5 bases and J by 1 base, with 18 bases between the two germline ends. CDR1 is SEHNR and CDR2 is FQNEAQ in the germline V gene (reference sequence). The CDR3 covers 16 residues. CDR3 loop: CASSPPIGGISYEQYF. In nucleotides, the CDR3 is TGTGCCAGCAGCCCCCCGATTGGGGGTATATCCTACGAGCAGTACTTC. The full variable domain, with the rest looked up from reference TRBV7-9 and TRBJ2-7, is DTGVSQNPRHKITKRGQNVTFRCDPISEHNRLYWYRQTLGQGPEFLTYFQNEAQLEKSRLLSDRFSAERPKGSFSTLEIQRTEQGDSAMYLCASSPPIGGISYEQYFGPGTRLTVT.

This rearrangement joins TRBV2 to TRBJ2-3, with TRBD2 as a possible D gene (5 bases). The V end lost 7 bases, the J end lost 0 bases, and 8 bases lay between the germline ends. Germline CDR1 and CDR2: SNHLY and FYNNEI. There are 13 residues in the CDR3. The CDR3 DNA reads as TGTGCCAGCACGGACTTTAGCACAGATACGCAGTATTTT. It is translated as CASTDFSTDTQYF.